This T cell receptor (beta chain) was identified during a study of identifying expanded T cells in peripheral blood. TCRdb's table, derived via immunoSEQ multiplex PCR, lists solely in-frame clones and lacks some. This sample has about 110,000 clones, with about 89% found just once. Germline CDR1 ENHRY, CDR2 SYGVKD. The CDR3 has 13 amino acids. Trimming stripped 4 bases from V and 1 base from J, with 7 bases between. The sequenced sample was blood. The TCR comes from a person between 18 and 69 years old in good health. The V call is TRBV10-3, the J call TRBJ1-1; D uncertain. The CDR3 loop is CAISGSGNTEAFF. The CDR3 coding sequence is TGTGCCATCAGTGGCTCCGGGAACACTGAAGCTTTCTTT.